The 7 T cell receptor beta chains in this list originate from one sample, sequenced in a study of T cells in localized non-small cell lung cancer. Only in-frame clones appear in the TCRdb table, and some are missing; sequencing was by immunoSEQ multiplex PCR. The sample has approximately 49,000 clones, 77% seen once; the top ten hold about 17%. The starting material was peripheral blood, obtained before any cancer treatment. The receptor set was obtained from a man between 40 and 75 years old with stage I squamous cell lung carcinoma.

This chain connects TRBV20-1 to TRBJ2-1; the D gene is possibly TRBD1 (5 bases). Germline CDR1 reads DFQATT; CDR2 reads SNEGSKA (reference sequence). The ends were cut back, 0 bases at V and 13 bases at J, with 10 bases in the middle. The CDR3 extends over 11 amino acids. As DNA, the CDR3 is TGCAGTGCTAGAGATCGGACAACCCAGTTCTTC. Amino acids: CSARDRTTQFF.

The V and J genes are TRBV4-2 and TRBJ2-4, with 9 positions matching TRBD1. The CDR3 loop spans 17 amino acids. The germline V gene encodes CDR1 LGHNA and CDR2 YNFKEQ. The junction had 11 bases not matched to a gene; V was cut back by 2 bases and J by 6 bases. The CDR3 spells CASSQMDRGHDRNIQYF. In DNA, the CDR3 is TGTGCCAGCAGCCAAATGGACAGGGGCCACGATAGAAACATTCAGTACTTC.

The chain uses TRBV29-1 and TRBJ2-5, with D possibly being TRBD1 (6 bases). This CDR3 region has 11 residues. The V gene lost 5 bases and the J gene lost 4 bases, with 8 bases spanning the gap. CDR1 is SQVTM and CDR2 is ANQGSEA in the germline V gene. The CDR3 nucleotides read TGCAGCGTTAGCAGGGGAGAGACCCAGTACTTC. This translates into CSVSRGETQYF.

J is TRBJ1-3 and V is TRBV4-3, with TRBD1 matching 8 bases. CDR3 length: 15 residues. The V gene's germline CDR1 is LGHNA and CDR2 YSLEER. The V gene end was trimmed by 8 bases and the J gene end by 2 bases; junction bases not matched to a gene: 8. CDR3 nucleotides: TGCGCCAGCGGCGCCACAGGGGGACCTGGAAACACCATATATTTT. This translates into CASGATGGPGNTIYF.

The genes are TRBV19 and TRBJ1-4, with D unresolved. V lost 8 bases and J lost 5, with 15 bases in between. In germline, CDR1 is LNHDA, CDR2 SQIVND (reference sequence). The length of the CDR3 is 14 residues. CDR3 bases: TGTGCCAGTGGAAAGGGCCAGTTCAATGAAAAACTGTTTTTT. Protein: CASGKGQFNEKLFF.

The chain uses TRBV11-2 and TRBJ1-6; 9 positions agree with TRBD1. The CDR3 contains 14 residues. Trimming at V came to 4 bases and at J to 10 bases, leaving 5 bases not matched to a gene. CDR1 is SGHAT and CDR2 is FQNNGV in the germline V gene. This CDR3 reads CASSWGQGFSPLHF. CDR3 nucleotides: TGTGCCAGCAGCTGGGGACAGGGTTTCTCACCCCTCCACTTT.

The chain uses TRBV5-1 and TRBJ2-7, with D perhaps TRBD1 or TRBD2 (6 bases each). V lost 0 bases and J 4 bases, leaving 14 bases between the germline ends. This CDR3 is built from 15 residues. The germline gives CDR1 SGHRS, CDR2 YFSETQ. The CDR3 is CASSLALGGQYEQYF. CDR3 nucleotides: TGCGCCAGCAGCTTGGCCCTTGGGGGGCAGTACGAGCAGTACTTC.